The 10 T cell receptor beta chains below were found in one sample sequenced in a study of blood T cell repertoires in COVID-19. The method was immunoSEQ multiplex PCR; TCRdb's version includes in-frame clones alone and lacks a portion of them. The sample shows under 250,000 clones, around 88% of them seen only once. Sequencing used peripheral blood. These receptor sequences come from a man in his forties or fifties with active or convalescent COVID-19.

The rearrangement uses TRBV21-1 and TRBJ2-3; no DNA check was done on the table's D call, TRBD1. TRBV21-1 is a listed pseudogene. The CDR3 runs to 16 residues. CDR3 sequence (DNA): TGTGCCAGCAGCAAAGAAGACAGGGGAAACACAGATACGCAGTATTTT. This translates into CASSKEDRGNTDTQYF.

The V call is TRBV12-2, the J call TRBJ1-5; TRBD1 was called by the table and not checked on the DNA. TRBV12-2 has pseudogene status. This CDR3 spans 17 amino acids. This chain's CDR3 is CASRSGINFRVNQPQHF. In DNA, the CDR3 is TGTGCAAGTCGCTCAGGGATTAATTTTAGGGTAAATCAGCCCCAGCATTTT.

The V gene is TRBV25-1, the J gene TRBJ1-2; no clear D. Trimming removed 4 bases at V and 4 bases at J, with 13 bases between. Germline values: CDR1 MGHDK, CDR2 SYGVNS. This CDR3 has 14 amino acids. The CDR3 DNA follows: TGTGCCAGCAGTGGGACTACCGCGCTCTATGGCTACACCTTC. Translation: CASSGTTALYGYTF.

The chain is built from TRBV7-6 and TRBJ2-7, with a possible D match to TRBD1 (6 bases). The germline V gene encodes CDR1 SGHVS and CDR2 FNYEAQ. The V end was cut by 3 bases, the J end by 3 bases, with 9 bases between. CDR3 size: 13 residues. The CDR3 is CASSLGASYEQYF. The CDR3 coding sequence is TGTGCCAGCAGCTTGGGGGCAAGCTACGAGCAGTACTTC.

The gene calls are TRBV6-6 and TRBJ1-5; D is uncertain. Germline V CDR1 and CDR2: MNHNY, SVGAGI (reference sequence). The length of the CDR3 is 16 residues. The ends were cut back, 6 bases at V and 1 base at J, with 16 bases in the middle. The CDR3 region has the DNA TGTGCCAGCAGCCTAACCCCCCGGGGAAGCAATCAGCCCCAGCATTTT. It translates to CASSLTPRGSNQPQHF.

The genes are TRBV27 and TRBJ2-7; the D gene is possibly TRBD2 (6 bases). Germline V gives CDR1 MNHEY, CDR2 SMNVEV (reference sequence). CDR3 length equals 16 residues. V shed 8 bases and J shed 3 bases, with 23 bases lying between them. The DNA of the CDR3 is TGTGCCAGCTCTGACGTGGCCTCACGGGGGATCTACGAGCAGTACTTC. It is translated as CASSDVASRGIYEQYF.

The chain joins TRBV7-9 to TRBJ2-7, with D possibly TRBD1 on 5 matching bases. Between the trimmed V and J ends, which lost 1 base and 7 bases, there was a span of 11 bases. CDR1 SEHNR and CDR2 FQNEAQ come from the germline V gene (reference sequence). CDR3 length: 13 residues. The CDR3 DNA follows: TGTGCCAGCAGCTTAGATCAGGGCTTGGAGCAGTACTTC. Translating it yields CASSLDQGLEQYF.

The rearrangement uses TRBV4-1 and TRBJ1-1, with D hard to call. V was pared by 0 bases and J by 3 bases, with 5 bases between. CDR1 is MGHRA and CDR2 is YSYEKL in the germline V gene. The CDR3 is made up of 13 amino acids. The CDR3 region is CASSQDLDTEAFF. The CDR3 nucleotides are TGCGCCAGCAGCCAAGATCTTGACACTGAAGCTTTCTTT.

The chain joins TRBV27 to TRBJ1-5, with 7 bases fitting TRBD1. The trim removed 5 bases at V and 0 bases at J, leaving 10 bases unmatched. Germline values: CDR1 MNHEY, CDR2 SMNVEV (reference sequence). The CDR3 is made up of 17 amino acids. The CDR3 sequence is CASSLYGTDFSNQPQHF. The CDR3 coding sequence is TGTGCCAGCAGTCTTTACGGGACAGATTTTAGCAATCAGCCCCAGCATTTT.

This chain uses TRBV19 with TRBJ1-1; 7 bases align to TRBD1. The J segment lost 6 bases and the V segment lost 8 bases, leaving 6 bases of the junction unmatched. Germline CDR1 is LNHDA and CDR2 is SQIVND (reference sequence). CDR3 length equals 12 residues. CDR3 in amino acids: CASGRGGPEAFF. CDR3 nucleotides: TGTGCCAGTGGACGAGGGGGCCCTGAAGCTTTCTTT.